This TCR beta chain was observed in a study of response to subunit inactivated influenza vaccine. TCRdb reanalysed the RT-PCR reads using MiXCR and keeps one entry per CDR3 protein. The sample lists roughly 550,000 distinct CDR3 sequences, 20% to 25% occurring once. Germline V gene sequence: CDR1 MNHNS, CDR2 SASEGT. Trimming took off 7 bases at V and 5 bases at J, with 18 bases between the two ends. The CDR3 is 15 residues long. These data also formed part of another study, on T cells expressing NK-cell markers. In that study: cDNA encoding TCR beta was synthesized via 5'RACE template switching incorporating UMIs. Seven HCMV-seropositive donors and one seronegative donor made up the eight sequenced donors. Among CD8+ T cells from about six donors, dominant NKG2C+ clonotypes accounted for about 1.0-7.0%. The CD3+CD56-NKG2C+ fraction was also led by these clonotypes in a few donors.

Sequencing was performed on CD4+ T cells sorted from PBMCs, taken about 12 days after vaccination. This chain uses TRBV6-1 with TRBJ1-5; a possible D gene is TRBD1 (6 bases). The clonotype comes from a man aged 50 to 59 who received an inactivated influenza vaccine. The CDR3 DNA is TGTGCCAGCAAAACAGGGTTTGGGGTTTATCAGCCCCAGCATTTT. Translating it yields CASKTGFGVYQPQHF.